This is a list of T cell receptor beta chains from one sample in a study of OX40 agonist ivuxolimab in advanced cancers. TCRdb keeps only in-frame clones here, not all; method: immunoSEQ multiplex PCR. The sample lists about 74,000 clones, around 89% occurring once. This sample comprised CD4+ or CD8+ T cells sorted from blood, obtained in a trial of the OX40 agonist ivuxolimab. These receptors were collected from an adult with an advanced solid tumor such as melanoma, head and neck, liver or kidney cancer. Each CDR3 is given with its conserved first and last residue. Size is omitted from some rows. Given values are once, few, many or a class for expanded clones.

size	V	CDR3
.	TRBV9	CASSPPATGVGNEQFF
.	TRBV28	CASSKTPGLAVADTQYF
.	TRBV7-3	CASSLGLSYNEQFF
.	TRBV7-6	CASSRRTSQIGEQFF
.	TRBV7-3	CASSLTGRAWNEQYF
.	TRBV7-5	CARSGRAFDAKNIQYF
.	TRBV5-1	CASSLVAGGGYNEQFF
once	TRBV18	CASSPSGNTEAFF
.	TRBV4-3	CASSQMSKGNTEAFF
.	TRBV28	CASILSTSGLFSYEQYF
.	TRBV6-4	CASSDSGTGVGGYTF
.	TRBV11-2	CASTLLGVGRSYGYTF
.	TRBV6-5	CASSSREDQPQHF
.	TRBV6-5	CASSYSTLARAGELFF
.	TRBV19	CASSMKGGRTYEQYF
.	TRBV5-6	CASSLGLPSEKLFF
.	TRBV9	CASSLRPVSSSGANVLTF
.	TRBV6-5	CASRLLGTGDNEQFF
once	TRBV11-2	CASSATSAGDTQYF
.	TRBV11-2	CASSPRTLGETQYF
.	TRBV28	CASSNSWREPQHF
.	TRBV7-2	CASSLRTLAPGELFF
.	TRBV11-2	CASSFGNTGELFF
.	TRBV28	CASSQMTGGAGYEQYF
.	TRBV29-1	CSVEKTGAAWDNQPQHF
.	TRBV6-5	CASLRGDTQYF
.	TRBV4-3	CASSRDRVGGGELFF
.	TRBV6-5	CASSPDRARNTEAFF
.	TRBV7-9	CASSRGGSYNEQFF
.	TRBV28	CASSLGTSGRASDTQYF
.	TRBV6-5	CASSRQGGGQPQHF
.	TRBV7-7	CASSFGQSQETQYF
.	TRBV5-6	CASSLDGTGGLGYTF
.	TRBV7-2	CASSLATSGRDEQFF
.	TRBV29-1	CSVLTSGRADTQYF
.	TRBV4-3	CASSQVWSSRNEQFF
.	TRBV2	CASRAGETGTQYF
once	TRBV5-4	CASSLPSLAGGNVNEQFF
.	TRBV4-1	CASSSQVGEQYF
.	TRBV19	CASERTGVRYTEAFF
.	TRBV7-2	CASVTGPGTYEQYF
.	TRBV7-2	CASSKTTGQGYEQYF
.	TRBV7-8	CASSLAGTGRLRAFF
.	TRBV6-1	CASSDNRGGGSYGYTF
.	TRBV4-1	CASSQEGKGEASNQPQHF